The clone carrying this TCR beta chain was seen a handful of times. Its cognate antigen is unknown. Researchers prepared the TCRbeta library using unique molecular identifiers, the study reports. TCRdb independently ran MiXCR on the PCR reads; one entry per CDR3 protein. The profile covers about 980,000 distinct CDR3 sequences, with 25% to 30% appearing a single time and about 28% taken by the ten largest. This sample stems from a study of T-cell reconstitution after alpha-beta-depleted transplantation in children. Study results and caveats: About two months after transplant, alpha-beta T cells reportedly came from several hundred expanded graft clones. Some patients' high day-60 TCRbeta diversity was traced to surviving recipient T cells and thymic progenitors.

V lost 2 bases, J lost 2 bases, and 21 bases lay in between. The CDR3 consists of 18 residues. Per the germline V gene, CDR1 is MNHEY and CDR2 is SVGAGI. The sequence was collected from a boy less than two years old who had a stem cell transplant for SCID, so the T cells may come from the graft donor. The material sequenced was PBMCs, mostly from graft donor cells, taken 360 days after TCRalphabeta/CD19-depleted stem cell transplant. The chain uses TRBV6-5 and TRBJ2-5, with D tentatively TRBD1 (5 bases). CDR3 nucleotides: TGTGCCAGCAGTTACGGACCATACAGGAGCTCCTCTCAAGAGACCCAGTACTTC. It encodes CASSYGPYRSSSQETQYF.